Here is one TCR beta chain with its context. Its antigen is undetermined. The CDR3 is 14 residues long. CDR1 and CDR2 from the germline V gene are SGHRS and YFSETQ. With V trimmed by 2 bases and J by 5 bases, 4 bases remained unmatched. The entry originates in a study of T cells in localized non-small cell lung cancer. Study-wide findings and caveats: Because sequencing included only one region (of the tumor), heterogeneity remains possible. In uninvolved adjacent lung, T cell clonality reached its highest value, exceeding tumor. Among the top 100 tumor clones, a median around 50 appeared in adjacent lung. Prolonged overall survival went with higher T cell density in the blood.

This table comes from immunoSEQ multiplex PCR, and its TCRdb copy is limited to in-frame clones, with some not included. The repertoire has over 9,500 clones, roughly 27% of them found once; the top ten carry approximately 4.8%. Sequencing used lung tumor tissue, obtained before any cancer treatment. This sequence originates from a man aged 35-75 years with stage I lung adenocarcinoma. The V call is TRBV5-1, the J call TRBJ2-7, with 10 bases aligning to TRBD1. The CDR3 sequence: CASSFDRGRNEQYF. The CDR3 region has the DNA TGCGCCAGCAGCTTTGACAGGGGGCGAAACGAGCAGTACTTC.